The text below deals with one T cell receptor beta chain. The source of the sample is a study of cytomegalovirus exposure and HLA in healthy donors. In germline, CDR1 is MNHNY, CDR2 SVGAGI (reference sequence). The CDR3 sequence is 14 residues long. Losses at the gene ends were 8 bases for V and 3 bases for J; bases not matched to a gene: 8. Use of 60 Vbeta and 13 Jbeta primers characterized the PCR. Measured with immunoSEQ multiplex PCR; TCRdb has only the in-frame clones, and not every one. The sample records about 160,000 clones, roughly 80% being singletons. The sequence derives from a woman aged 25 to 45 in good health and CMV-seropositive. Sequencing was carried out using PBMCs. The rearrangement links TRBV6-6 to TRBJ2-7, with 9 positions matching TRBD2. CDR3 sequence reads: CASVLRGGVYEQYF. The CDR3 coding sequence is TGTGCCAGCGTATTACGCGGGGGGGTCTACGAGCAGTACTTC.